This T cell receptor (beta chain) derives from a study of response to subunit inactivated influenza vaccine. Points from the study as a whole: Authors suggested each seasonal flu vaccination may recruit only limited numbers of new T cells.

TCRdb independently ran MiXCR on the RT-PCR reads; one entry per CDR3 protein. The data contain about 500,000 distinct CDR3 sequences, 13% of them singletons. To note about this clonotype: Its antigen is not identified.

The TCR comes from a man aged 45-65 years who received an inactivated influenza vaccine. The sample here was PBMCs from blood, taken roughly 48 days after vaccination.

The CDR3 loop reads CSAGIGTRAYEQYF. The CDR3 DNA is TGCAGTGCTGGGATCGGGACCCGGGCCTACGAGCAGTACTTC. The chain links TRBV20-1 to TRBJ2-7; D may be TRBD1 or TRBD2 (5 bases each). The CDR3 covers 14 residues. Trimming took 5 bases from V and 2 from J, leaving 16 bases between them. From germline, CDR1 is DFQATT and CDR2 SNEGSKA (reference sequence).